Following are 14 T cell receptor beta chains from one sample sequenced in a study of T cell responses to AZD1222 COVID-19 vaccine (dated by TCRdb to the early 2020s). The method behind the library was the immunoSEQ multiplex PCR assay. TCRdb limited this immuneACCESS table to in-frame rearrangements with V and J called. A share of clones is missing; checked studies link under half to unresolved V genes, and the rest is unexplained. The sample table records approximately 110,000 clones; around 90% of these occur just once. Of the sample, under 5% falls within the top ten clones. The sample's time point label, decoded: baseline before first vaccination. The sequencing used peripheral blood, collected on day 0 of AZD1222 vaccination. Every receptor here comes from an adult in good health.

The rearrangement joins TRBV11-2 to TRBJ1-2; D uncertain. The CDR3 has 13 amino acids. The V and J ends lost 3 bases and 5 bases respectively, with 10 bases between them. CDR1 and CDR2 from the germline V gene are SGHAT and FQNNGV. The CDR3 is CASSFGQFYGYTF. The CDR3 DNA reads TGTGCCAGCAGCTTCGGTCAGTTTTATGGCTACACCTTC.

The chain uses TRBV10-2 and TRBJ2-7, with 9 bases matching TRBD2. The CDR3 length is 14 residues. Per the germline V gene, CDR1 is WSHSY and CDR2 is SAAADI. Trimming removed 5 bases from V and 0 bases from J; junction bases left unmatched: 2. The CDR3 bases are TGCGCCAGCAGTCTAGCGGGAAACTCCTACGAGCAGTACTTC. Its translation is CASSLAGNSYEQYF.

The chain couples TRBV24-1 to TRBJ2-3, with TRBD2 matching over 16 bases. J was trimmed by 8 bases and V by 4 bases; bases with no gene match: 14. This CDR3 has 19 amino acids. Germline assignment: CDR1 KGHDR and CDR2 SFDVKD. The CDR3 nucleotides read TGTGCCACCAGTGACCCCGGGACTAGCGGGAGGGTCCAGGGGGGTACGCAGTATTTT. Translating it yields CATSDPGTSGRVQGGTQYF.

This chain connects TRBV2 to TRBJ2-1; 12 positions agree with TRBD2. Trimming took 2 bases from V and 15 from J; bases not matched to a gene: 14. The CDR3 is 16 amino acids. From germline, CDR1 is SNHLY and CDR2 FYNNEI. The CDR3 spells CASSESHWTSGTPPFF. As DNA, the CDR3 is TGTGCCAGCAGTGAATCCCACTGGACTAGCGGGACCCCACCGTTCTTC.

This chain links TRBV3-1 (or the pseudogene TRBV3-2) with TRBJ2-2; no clear D. Deletions cut 1 base from V and 3 bases from J, with 6 bases between. There are 14 residues in the CDR3. The germline V gene encodes CDR1 LGHDT and CDR2 YNNKEL (reference sequence). CDR3 coding DNA: TGTGCCAGCAGCCAAGTCCGGGACACCGGGGAGCTGTTTTTT. The encoded protein is CASSQVRDTGELFF.

V gene TRBV19 combines with J gene TRBJ2-5; D may be TRBD2 (5 bases). Germline V lookup: CDR1 LNHDA, CDR2 SQIVND (reference sequence). Trimming removed 4 bases from V and 5 bases from J, with 14 bases in between. The CDR3 has 14 residues. CDR3 DNA sequence: TGTGCCAGTAGTACCGGACGGACGGGGGAGACCCAGTACTTC. The encoded protein is CASSTGRTGETQYF.

V usage is TRBV7-9 and J usage is TRBJ1-2; D remains ambiguous. V lost 1 base to trimming and J lost 2 bases, with 8 bases between them. Germline CDR1 and CDR2: SEHNR and FQNEAQ (reference sequence). The CDR3 length is 14 residues. The DNA for the CDR3 is TGTGCCAGCAGCTTAGTTTTCGGGAACTATGGCTACACCTTC. It yields the protein CASSLVFGNYGYTF.

The CDR3 loop is CASSRDRGRGGASYEQYF. The CDR3 DNA reads TGTGCCAGCAGTCGGGACAGGGGGCGCGGGGGGGCCTCCTACGAGCAGTACTTC. This chain links TRBV6-6 with TRBJ2-7, with 12 bases aligning to TRBD1. CDR1 is MNHNY, CDR2 SVGAGI, per germline (reference sequence). J gave up 0 bases and V 5 bases, and 11 bases lay outside the gene matches. CDR3 length: 18 amino acids.

The chain is built from TRBV2 and TRBJ1-2, with 7 positions matching TRBD1. The CDR3 is 13 amino acids. Trimming at V came to 6 bases and at J to 1 base, leaving 2 bases not matched to a gene. The V gene's germline CDR1 is SNHLY and CDR2 FYNNEI. For the CDR3, the DNA is TGTGCCAGCAGGCGGGACAGTAACTATGGCTACACCTTC. Protein: CASRRDSNYGYTF.

This clone was seen a few times. This chain joins TRBV5-1 and TRBJ1-4; maybe TRBD1 (6 bases). The CDR3 extends over 15 amino acids. The V gene lost 4 bases and the J gene lost 2 bases, with 12 bases spanning the gap. Germline loops: CDR1 SGHRS, CDR2 YFSETQ. CDR3 protein: CASSPGTPTNEKLFF. The CDR3 nucleotides read TGCGCCAGCAGCCCAGGGACACCGACTAATGAAAAACTGTTTTTT.

The chain uses TRBV18 and TRBJ2-7; 10 bases fit TRBD1. Germline V lookup: CDR1 KGHSH, CDR2 LQKENI. V shed 3 bases and J 6 bases; nucleotides not matched to a gene: 2. This CDR3 spans 13 amino acids. This CDR3 reads CASSPGQGIEQYF. The CDR3 DNA follows: TGTGCCAGCTCACCGGGACAGGGGATCGAGCAGTACTTC.

The V and J genes are TRBV7-3 and TRBJ2-7; a possible D gene is TRBD2 (6 bases). Trimming cost V 6 bases and J 4 bases, with 19 bases left between them. CDR1 is SGHTA and CDR2 is FQGTGA in the germline V gene. CDR3 size: 15 residues. The chain's CDR3 is CASSSGAGLGYEQYF. CDR3 DNA: TGTGCCAGCAGTTCTGGGGCGGGACTTGGATACGAGCAGTACTTC.

This clone was counted once. The chain uses TRBV4-1 and TRBJ2-1; D not resolved. V was clipped by 1 base and J by 3 bases, with 10 bases between them. CDR3 size: 15 residues. Germline lookup yields CDR1 MGHRA and CDR2 YSYEKL. The CDR3 loop is CASSQVGLVYNEQFF. DNA for the CDR3: TGCGCCAGCAGCCAAGTAGGGCTTGTCTACAATGAGCAGTTCTTC.

The chain recombines TRBV15 with TRBJ1-3; D call uncertain. The CDR3 length is 17 residues. V lost 0 bases and J lost 0, with 12 bases in between. Germline loops: CDR1 LNHNV, CDR2 YYDKDF (reference sequence). The CDR3 sequence is CATSRDLPDYSGNTIYF. The DNA of the CDR3 is TGTGCCACCAGCAGAGATCTTCCAGACTACTCTGGAAACACCATATATTTT.